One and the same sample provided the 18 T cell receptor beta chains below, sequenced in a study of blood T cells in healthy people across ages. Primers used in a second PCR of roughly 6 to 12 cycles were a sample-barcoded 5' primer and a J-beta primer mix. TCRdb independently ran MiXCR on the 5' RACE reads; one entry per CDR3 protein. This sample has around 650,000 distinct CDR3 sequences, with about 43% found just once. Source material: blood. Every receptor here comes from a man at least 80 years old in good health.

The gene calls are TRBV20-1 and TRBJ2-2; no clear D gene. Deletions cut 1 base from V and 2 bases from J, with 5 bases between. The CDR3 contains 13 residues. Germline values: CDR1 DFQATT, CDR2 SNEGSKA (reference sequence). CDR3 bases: TGCAGTGCTAGAGGAGAAAACACCGGGGAGCTGTTTTTT. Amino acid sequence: CSARGENTGELFF.

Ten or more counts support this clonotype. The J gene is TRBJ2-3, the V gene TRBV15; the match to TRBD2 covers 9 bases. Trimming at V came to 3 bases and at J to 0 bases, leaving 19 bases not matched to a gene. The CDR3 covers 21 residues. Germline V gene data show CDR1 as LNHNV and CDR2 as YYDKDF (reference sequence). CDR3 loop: CATSSQSMRAGGPTSTDTQYF. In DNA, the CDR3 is TGTGCCACCAGCAGCCAGTCAATGAGGGCGGGAGGGCCTACTAGCACAGATACGCAGTATTTT.

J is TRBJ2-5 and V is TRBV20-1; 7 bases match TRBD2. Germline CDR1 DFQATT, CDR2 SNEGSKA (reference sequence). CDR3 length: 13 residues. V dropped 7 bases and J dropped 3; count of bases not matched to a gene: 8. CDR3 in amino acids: CSGLTSGEETQYF. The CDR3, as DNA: TGCAGTGGCCTAACGAGCGGGGAAGAGACCCAGTACTTC.

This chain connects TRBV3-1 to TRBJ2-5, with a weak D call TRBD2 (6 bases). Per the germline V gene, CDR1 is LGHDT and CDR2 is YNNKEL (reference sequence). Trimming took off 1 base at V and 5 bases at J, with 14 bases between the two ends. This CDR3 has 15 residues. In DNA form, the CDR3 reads TGTGCCAGCAGCCAAGGGGCGGGGAGTCAGGAGACCCAGTACTTC. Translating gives CASSQGAGSQETQYF.

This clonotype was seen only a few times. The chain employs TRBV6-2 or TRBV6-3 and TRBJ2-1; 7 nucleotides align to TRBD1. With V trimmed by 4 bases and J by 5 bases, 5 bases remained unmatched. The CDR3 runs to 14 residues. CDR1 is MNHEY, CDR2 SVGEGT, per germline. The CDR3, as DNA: TGTGCCAGCAGTTCCTCGGGACAGCACAATGAGCAGTTCTTC. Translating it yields CASSSSGQHNEQFF.

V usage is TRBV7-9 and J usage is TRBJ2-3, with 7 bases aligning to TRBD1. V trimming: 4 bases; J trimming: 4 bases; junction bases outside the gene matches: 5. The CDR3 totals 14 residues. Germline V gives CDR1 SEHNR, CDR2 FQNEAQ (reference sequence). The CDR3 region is CASSSTGLADTQYF. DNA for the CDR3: TGTGCCAGCAGCTCGACAGGGCTGGCAGATACGCAGTATTTT.

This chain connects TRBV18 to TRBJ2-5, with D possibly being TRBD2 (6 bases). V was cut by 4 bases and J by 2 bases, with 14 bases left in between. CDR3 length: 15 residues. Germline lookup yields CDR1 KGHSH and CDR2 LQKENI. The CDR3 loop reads CASSLLGSQQETQYF. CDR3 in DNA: TGTGCCAGCTCACTACTCGGGAGCCAGCAAGAGACCCAGTACTTC.

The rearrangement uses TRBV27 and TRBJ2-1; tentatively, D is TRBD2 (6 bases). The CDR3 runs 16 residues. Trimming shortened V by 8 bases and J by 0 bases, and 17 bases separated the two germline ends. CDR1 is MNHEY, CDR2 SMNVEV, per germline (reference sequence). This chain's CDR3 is CASAPPAGSSYNEQFF. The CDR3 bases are TGTGCCAGCGCCCCCCCCGCGGGGAGCTCCTACAATGAGCAGTTCTTC.

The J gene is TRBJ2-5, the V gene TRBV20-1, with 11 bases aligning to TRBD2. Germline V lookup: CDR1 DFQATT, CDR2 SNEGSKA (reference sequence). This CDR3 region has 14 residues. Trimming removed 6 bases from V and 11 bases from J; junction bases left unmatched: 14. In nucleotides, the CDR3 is TGCAGTGCGGAGGGGGGACTAGCGGACAATGAGCAGTACTTC. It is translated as CSAEGGLADNEQYF.

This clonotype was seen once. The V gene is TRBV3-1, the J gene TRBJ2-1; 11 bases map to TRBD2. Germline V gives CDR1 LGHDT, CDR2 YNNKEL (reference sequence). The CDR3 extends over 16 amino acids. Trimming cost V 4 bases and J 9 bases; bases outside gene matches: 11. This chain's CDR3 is CASSPGGSGRAGEQFF. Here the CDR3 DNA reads TGTGCCAGCAGCCCTGGGGGTAGCGGGAGGGCCGGTGAGCAGTTCTTC.

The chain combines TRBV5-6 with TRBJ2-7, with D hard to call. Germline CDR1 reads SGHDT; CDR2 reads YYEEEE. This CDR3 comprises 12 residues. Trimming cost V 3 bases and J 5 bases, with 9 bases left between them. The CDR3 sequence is CASSSVRNEQYF. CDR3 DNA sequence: TGTGCCAGCAGCTCGGTTAGGAACGAGCAGTACTTC.

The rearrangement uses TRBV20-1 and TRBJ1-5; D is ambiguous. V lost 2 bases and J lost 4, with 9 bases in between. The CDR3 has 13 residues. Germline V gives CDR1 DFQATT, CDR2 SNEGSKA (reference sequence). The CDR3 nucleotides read TGCAGTGCTAGATCCATGGGGAATCAGCCCCAGCATTTT. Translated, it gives CSARSMGNQPQHF.

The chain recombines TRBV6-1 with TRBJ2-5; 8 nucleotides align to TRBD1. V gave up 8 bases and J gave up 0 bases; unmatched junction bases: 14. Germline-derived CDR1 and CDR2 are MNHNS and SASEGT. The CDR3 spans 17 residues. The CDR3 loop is CASGGQGGGIYQETQYF. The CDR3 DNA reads TGTGCCAGCGGCGGACAGGGAGGTGGGATTTACCAAGAGACCCAGTACTTC.

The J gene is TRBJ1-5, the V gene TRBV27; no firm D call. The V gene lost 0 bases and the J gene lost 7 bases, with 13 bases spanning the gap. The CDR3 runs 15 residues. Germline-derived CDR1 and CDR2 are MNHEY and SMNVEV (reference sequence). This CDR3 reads CASSLSGRVGQPQHF. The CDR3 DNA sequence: TGTGCCAGCAGTTTATCGGGGAGGGTTGGGCAGCCCCAGCATTTT.

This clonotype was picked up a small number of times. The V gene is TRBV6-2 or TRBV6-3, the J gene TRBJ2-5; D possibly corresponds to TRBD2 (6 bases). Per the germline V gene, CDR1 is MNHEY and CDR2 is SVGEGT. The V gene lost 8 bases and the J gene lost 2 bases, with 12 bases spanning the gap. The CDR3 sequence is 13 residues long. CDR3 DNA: TGTGCCAGCTGTCGTAGCGGACAAGAGACCCAGTACTTC. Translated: CASCRSGQETQYF.

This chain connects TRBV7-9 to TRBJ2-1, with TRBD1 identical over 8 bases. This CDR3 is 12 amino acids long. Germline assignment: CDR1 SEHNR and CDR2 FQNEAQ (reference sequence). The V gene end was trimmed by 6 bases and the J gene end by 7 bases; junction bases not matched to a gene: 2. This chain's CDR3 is CASRDRVNEQFF. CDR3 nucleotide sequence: TGTGCCAGCAGGGACAGGGTAAATGAGCAGTTCTTC. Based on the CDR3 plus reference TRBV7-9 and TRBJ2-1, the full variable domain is DTGVSQNPRHKITKRGQNVTFRCDPISEHNRLYWYRQTLGQGPEFLTYFQNEAQLEKSRLLSDRFSAERPKGSFSTLEIQRTEQGDSAMYLCASRDRVNEQFFGPGTRLTVL.

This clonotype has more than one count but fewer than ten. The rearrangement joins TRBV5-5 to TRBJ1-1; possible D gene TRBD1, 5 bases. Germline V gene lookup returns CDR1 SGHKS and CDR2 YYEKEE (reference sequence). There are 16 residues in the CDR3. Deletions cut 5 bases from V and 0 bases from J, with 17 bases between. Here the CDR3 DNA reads TGTGCCAGCAGTCCAGGGCGCATTCTAATGAACACTGAAGCTTTCTTT. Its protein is CASSPGRILMNTEAFF. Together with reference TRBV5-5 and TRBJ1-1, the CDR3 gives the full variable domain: DAGVTQSPTHLIKTRGQQVTLRCSPISGHKSVSWYQQVLGQGPQFIFQYYEKEERGRGNFPDRFSARQFPNYSSELNVNALLLGDSALYLCASSPGRILMNTEAFFGQGTRLTVV.

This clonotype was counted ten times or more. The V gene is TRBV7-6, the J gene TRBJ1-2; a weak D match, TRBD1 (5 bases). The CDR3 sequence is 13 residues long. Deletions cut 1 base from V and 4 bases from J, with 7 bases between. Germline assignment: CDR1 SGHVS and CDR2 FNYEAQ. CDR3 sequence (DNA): TGTGCCAGCAGCTTAGGACAGAGCTATGGCTACACCTTC. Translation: CASSLGQSYGYTF.